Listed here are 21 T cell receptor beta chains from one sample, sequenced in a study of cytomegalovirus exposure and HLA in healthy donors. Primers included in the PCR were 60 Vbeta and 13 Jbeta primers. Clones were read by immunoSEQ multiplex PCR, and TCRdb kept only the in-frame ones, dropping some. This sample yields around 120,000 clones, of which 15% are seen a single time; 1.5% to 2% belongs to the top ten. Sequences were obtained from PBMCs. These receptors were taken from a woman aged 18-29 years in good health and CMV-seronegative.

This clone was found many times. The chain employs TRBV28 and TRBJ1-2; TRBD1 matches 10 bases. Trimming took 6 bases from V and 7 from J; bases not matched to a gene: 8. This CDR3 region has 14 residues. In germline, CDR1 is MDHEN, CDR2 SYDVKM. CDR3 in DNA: TGTGCCAGCAGCTTCCCGGGACAGGGGTTTGGCTACACCTTC. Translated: CASSFPGQGFGYTF.

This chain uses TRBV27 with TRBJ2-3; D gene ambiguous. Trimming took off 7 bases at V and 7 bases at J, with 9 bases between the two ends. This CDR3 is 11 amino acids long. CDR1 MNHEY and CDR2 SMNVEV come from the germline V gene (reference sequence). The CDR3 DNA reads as TGTGCCAGCACTTTTTCAAATACGCAGTATTTT. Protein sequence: CASTFSNTQYF.

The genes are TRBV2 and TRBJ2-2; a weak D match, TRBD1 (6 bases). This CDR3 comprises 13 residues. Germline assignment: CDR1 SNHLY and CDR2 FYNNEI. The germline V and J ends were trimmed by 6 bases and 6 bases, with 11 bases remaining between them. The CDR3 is CASSSTGSGELFF. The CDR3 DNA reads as TGTGCCAGCAGCAGTACAGGGTCCGGGGAGCTGTTTTTT.

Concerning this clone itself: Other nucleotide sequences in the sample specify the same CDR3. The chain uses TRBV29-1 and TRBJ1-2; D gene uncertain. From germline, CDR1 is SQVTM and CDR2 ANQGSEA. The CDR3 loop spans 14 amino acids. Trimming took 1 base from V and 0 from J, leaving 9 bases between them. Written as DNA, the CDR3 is TGCAGCGTTGAAGTGTACACCACTAACTATGGCTACACCTTC. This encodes CSVEVYTTNYGYTF. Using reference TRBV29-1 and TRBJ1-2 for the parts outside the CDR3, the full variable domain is SAVISQKPSRDICQRGTSLTIQCQVDSQVTMMFWYRQQPGQSLTLIATANQGSEATYESGFVIDKFPISRPNLTFSTLTVSNMSPEDSSIYLCSVEVYTTNYGYTFGSGTRLTVV.

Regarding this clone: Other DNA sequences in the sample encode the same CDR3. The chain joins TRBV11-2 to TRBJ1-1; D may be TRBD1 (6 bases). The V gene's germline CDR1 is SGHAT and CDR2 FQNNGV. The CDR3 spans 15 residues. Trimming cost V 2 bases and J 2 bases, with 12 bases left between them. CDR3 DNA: TGTGCCAGCAGCTTACTCACAGGGCAAAACACTGAAGCTTTCTTT. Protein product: CASSLLTGQNTEAFF.

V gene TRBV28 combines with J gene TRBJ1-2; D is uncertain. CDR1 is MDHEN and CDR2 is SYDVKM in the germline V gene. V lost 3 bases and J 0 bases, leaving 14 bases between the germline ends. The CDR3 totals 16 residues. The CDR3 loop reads CASSLLLTRSNYGYTF. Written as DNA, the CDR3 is TGTGCCAGCAGTTTGTTGTTGACTAGGTCTAACTATGGCTACACCTTC.

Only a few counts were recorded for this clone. The CDR3 reads CASSVWKQQETQYF. The CDR3 DNA follows: TGTGCCAGCAGCGTGTGGAAACAGCAAGAGACCCAGTACTTC. V is TRBV7-8 and J is TRBJ2-5; D not certain. Trimming removed 5 bases from V and 2 bases from J, with 12 bases in between. The length of the CDR3 is 14 residues. Germline-derived CDR1 and CDR2 are SGHVS and FQNEAQ.

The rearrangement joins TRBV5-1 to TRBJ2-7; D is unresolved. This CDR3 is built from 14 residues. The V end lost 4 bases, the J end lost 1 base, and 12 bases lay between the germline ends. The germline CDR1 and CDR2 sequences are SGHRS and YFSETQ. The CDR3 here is CASSVDGWSYEQYF. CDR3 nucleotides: TGCGCCAGCAGCGTGGACGGTTGGTCCTACGAGCAGTACTTC.

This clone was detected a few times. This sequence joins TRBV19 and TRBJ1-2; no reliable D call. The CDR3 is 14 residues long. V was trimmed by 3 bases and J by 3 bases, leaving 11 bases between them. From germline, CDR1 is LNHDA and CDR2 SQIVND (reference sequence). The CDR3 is CASSILAGDYGYTF. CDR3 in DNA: TGTGCCAGTAGTATCTTGGCCGGAGACTATGGCTACACCTTC.

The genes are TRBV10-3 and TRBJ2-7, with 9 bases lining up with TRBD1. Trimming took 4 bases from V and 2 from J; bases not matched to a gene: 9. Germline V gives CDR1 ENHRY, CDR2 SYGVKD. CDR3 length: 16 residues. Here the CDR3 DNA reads TGTGCCATCAGTGTGATGACCCGGGACAGGGCCTACGAGCAGTACTTC. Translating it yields CAISVMTRDRAYEQYF.

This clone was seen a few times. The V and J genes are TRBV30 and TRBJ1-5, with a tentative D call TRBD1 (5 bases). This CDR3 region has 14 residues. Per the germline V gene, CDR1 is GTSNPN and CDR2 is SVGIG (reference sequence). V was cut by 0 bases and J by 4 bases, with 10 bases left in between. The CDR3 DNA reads TGTGCCTGGAGTGTATGGGGCCCGAATCAGCCCCAGCATTTT. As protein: CAWSVWGPNQPQHF.

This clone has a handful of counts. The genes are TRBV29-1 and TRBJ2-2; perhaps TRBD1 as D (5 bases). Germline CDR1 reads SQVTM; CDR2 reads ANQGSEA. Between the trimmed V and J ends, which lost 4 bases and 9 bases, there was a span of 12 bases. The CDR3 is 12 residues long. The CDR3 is CSVGPGRRELFF. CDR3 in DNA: TGCAGCGTTGGTCCAGGGCGGAGGGAGCTGTTTTTT.

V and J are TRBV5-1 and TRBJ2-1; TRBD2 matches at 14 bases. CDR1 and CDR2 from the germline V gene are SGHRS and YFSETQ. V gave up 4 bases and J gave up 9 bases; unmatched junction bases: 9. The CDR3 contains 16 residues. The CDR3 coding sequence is TGCGCCAGCAGCCCCCTGACTAGCGGGAGGGCCCTTGAGCAGTTCTTC. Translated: CASSPLTSGRALEQFF.

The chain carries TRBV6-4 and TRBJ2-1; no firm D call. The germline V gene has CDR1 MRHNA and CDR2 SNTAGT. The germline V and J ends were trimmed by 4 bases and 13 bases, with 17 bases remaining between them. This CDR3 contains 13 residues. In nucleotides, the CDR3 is TGTGCCAGCAGTGCCCATCCCACAGAGAGCCAGTTCTTC. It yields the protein CASSAHPTESQFF.

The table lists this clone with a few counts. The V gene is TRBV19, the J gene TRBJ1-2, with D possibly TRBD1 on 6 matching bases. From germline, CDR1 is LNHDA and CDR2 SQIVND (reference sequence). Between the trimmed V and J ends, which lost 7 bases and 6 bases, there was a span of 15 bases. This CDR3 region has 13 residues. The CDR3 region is CASMLQGVDGYTF. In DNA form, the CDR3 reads TGTGCCAGTATGTTACAGGGAGTTGATGGCTACACCTTC.

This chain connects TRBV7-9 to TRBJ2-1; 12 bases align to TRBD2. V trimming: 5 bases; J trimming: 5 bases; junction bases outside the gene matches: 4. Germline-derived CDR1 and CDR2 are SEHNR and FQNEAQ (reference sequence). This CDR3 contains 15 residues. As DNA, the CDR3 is TGTGCCAGCAGCGGCCTAGCGGGAGGGAACAATGAGCAGTTCTTC. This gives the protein CASSGLAGGNNEQFF.

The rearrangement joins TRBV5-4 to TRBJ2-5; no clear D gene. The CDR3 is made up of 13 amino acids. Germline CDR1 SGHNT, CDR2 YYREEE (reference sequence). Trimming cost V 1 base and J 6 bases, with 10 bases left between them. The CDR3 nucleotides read TGTGCCAGCAGCTTGTTAGAGAGGCAGACCCAGTACTTC. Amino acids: CASSLLERQTQYF.

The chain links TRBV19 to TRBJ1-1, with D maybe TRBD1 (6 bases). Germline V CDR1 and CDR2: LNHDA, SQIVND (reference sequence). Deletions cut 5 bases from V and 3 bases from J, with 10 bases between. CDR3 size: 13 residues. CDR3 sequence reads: CASSVQGYTEAFF. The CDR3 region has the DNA TGTGCCAGTAGTGTACAGGGCTACACTGAAGCTTTCTTT.

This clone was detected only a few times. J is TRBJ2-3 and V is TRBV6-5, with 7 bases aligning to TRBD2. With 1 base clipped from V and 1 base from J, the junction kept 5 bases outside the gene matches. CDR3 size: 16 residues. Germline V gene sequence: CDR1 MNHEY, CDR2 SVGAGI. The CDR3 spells CASSYFPGGGTDTQYF. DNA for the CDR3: TGTGCCAGCAGTTACTTTCCGGGGGGAGGCACAGATACGCAGTATTTT.

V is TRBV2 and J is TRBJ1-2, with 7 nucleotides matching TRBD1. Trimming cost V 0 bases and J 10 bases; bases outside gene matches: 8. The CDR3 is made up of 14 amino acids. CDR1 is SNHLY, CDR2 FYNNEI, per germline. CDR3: CASSEAFTGEDYTF. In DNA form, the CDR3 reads TGTGCCAGCAGTGAAGCGTTTACAGGGGAGGACTACACCTTC. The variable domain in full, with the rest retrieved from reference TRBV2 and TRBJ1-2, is EPEVTQTPSHQVTQMGQEVILRCVPISNHLYFYWYRQILGQKVEFLVSFYNNEISEKSEIFDDQFSVERPDGSNFTLKIRSTKLEDSAMYFCASSEAFTGEDYTFGSGTRLTVV.

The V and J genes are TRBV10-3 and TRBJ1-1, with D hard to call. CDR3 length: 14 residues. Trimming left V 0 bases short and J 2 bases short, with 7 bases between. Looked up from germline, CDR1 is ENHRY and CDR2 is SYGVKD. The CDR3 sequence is CAISESIANTEAFF. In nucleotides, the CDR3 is TGTGCCATCAGTGAGTCGATAGCAAACACTGAAGCTTTCTTT.